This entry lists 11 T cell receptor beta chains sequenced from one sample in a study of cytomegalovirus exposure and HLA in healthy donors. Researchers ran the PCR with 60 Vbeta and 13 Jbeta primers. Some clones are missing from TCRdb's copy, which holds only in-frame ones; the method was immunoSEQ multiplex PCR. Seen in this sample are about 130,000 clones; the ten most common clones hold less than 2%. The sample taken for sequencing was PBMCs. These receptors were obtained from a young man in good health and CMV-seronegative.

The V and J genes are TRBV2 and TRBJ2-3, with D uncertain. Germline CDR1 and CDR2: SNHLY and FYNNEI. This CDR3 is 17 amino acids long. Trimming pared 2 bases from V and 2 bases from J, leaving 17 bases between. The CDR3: CASSEYQVQVVTDTQYF. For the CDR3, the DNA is TGTGCCAGCAGTGAATATCAGGTTCAGGTGGTCACAGATACGCAGTATTTT.

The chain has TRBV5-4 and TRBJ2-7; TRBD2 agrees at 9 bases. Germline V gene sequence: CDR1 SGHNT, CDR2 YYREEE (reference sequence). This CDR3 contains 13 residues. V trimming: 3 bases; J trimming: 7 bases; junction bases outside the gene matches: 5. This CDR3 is CASSWREGGEQYF. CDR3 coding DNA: TGTGCCAGCAGCTGGCGGGAGGGAGGTGAGCAGTACTTC.

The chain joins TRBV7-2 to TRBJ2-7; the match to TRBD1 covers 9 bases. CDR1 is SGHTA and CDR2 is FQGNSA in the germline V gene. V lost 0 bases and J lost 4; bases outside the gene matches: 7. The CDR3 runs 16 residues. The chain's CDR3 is CASSLAKTGGIYEQYF. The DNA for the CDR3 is TGTGCCAGCAGCTTAGCGAAAACAGGGGGCATATACGAGCAGTACTTC.

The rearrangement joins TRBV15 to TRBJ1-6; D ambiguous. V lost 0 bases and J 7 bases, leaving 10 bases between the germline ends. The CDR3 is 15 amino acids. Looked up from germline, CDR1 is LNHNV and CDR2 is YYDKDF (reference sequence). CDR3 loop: CATSRDQKENSPLHF. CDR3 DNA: TGTGCCACCAGCAGAGATCAGAAAGAAAATTCACCCCTCCACTTT.

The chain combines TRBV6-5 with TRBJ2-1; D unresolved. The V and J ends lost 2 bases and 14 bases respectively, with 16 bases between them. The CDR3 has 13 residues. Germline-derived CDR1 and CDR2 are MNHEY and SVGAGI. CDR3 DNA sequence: TGTGCCAGCAGTTACGCGGAGAATACGGCGGAGTTCTTC. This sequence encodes CASSYAENTAEFF.

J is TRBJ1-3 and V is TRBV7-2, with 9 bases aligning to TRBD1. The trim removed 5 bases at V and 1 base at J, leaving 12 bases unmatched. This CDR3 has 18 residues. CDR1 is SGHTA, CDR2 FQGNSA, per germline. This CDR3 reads CASSLKPLGTGSGNTIYF. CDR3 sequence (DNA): TGTGCCAGCAGCCTCAAACCGCTAGGGACAGGGTCTGGAAACACCATATATTTT. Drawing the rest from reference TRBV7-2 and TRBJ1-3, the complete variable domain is GAGVSQSPSNKVTEKGKDVELRCDPISGHTALYWYRQSLGQGLEFLIYFQGNSAPDKSGLPSDRFSAERTGGSVSTLTIQRTQQEDSAVYLCASSLKPLGTGSGNTIYFGEGSWLTVV.

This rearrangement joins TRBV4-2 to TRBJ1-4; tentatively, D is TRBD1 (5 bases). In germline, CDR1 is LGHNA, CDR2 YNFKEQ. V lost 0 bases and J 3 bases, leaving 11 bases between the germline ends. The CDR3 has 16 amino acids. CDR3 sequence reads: CASSQDRVTANEKLFF. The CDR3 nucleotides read TGTGCCAGCAGCCAAGATAGGGTGACAGCTAATGAAAAACTGTTTTTT.

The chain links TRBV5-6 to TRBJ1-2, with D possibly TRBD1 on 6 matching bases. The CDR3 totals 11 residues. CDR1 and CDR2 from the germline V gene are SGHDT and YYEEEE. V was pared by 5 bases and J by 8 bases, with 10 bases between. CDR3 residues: CASRLTGGYTF. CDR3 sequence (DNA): TGTGCCAGCAGGTTGACAGGCGGCTACACCTTC. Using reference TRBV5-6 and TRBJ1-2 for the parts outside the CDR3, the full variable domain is DAGVTQSPTHLIKTRGQQVTLRCSPKSGHDTVSWYQQALGQGPQFIFQYYEEEERQRGNFPDRFSGHQFPNYSSELNVNALLLGDSALYLCASRLTGGYTFGSGTRLTVV.

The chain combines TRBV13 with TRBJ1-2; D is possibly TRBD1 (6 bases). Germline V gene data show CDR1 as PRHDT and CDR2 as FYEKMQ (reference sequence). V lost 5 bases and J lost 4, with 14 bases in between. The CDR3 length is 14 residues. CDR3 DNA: TGTGCCAGCAGCCTCAGGCAGGGGAGCTATGGCTACACCTTC. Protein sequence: CASSLRQGSYGYTF.

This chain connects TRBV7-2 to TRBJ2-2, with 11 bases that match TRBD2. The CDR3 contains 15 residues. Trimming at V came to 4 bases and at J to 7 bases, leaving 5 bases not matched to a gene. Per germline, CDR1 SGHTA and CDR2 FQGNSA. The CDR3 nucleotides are TGTGCCAGCAGCTCGACTAGCGGGGTGGGCGGGGAGCTGTTTTTT. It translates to CASSSTSGVGGELFF.

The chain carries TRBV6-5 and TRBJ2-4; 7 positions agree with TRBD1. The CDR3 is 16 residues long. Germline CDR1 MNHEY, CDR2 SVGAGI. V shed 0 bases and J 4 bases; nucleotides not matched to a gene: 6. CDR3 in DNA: TGTGCCAGCAGTTACTCGACAGGGCCGAGGAAAAACATTCAGTACTTC. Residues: CASSYSTGPRKNIQYF.